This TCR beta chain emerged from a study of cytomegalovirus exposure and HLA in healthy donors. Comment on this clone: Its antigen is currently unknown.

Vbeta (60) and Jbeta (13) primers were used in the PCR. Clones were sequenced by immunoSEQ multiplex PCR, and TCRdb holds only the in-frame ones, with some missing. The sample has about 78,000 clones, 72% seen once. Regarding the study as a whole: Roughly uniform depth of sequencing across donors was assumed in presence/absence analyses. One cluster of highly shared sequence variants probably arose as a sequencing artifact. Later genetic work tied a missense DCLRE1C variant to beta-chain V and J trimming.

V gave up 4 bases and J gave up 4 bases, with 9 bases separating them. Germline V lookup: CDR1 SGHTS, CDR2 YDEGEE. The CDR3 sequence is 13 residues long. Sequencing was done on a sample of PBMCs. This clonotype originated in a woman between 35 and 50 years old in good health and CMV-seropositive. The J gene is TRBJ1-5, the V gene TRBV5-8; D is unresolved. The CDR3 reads CASSPPSNQPQHF. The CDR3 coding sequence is TGTGCCAGCAGCCCCCCGAGTAATCAGCCCCAGCATTTT. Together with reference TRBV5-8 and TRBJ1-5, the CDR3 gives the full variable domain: EAGVTQSPTHLIKTRGQQATLRCSPISGHTSVYWYQQALGLGLQFLLWYDEGEERNRGNFPPRFSGRQFPNYSSELNVNALELEDSALYLCASSPPSNQPQHFGDGTRLSIL.